This is a list of T cell receptor beta chains from one sample in a study of T cell repertoires in aging, cancer and after chemotherapy. From the multiplex PCR reads, TCRdb called clonotypes with MiXCR, one entry per CDR3 protein. Of 2,000 to 2,500 distinct CDR3 sequences in the sample, about 20% are singletons; the top ten hold roughly 8.3%. Sequenced sample: blood. These receptors were collected from a human donor with a blood cancer. CDR3s include the opening cysteine and the closing phenylalanine or tryptophan. Each record gives: CDR3 length, J gene, V gene, D gene, CDR3 protein. The D gene is left open where the match is weak.

15 TRBJ1-2 TRBV4-3 TRBD1 CASSQDQGGPYGYTF
15 TRBJ2-5 TRBV15 NA CATSRDRCGSETQYF
16 TRBJ2-2 TRBV4-2 NA CASSQERAANTGELFF
15 TRBJ1-3 TRBV12-3/TRBV12-4 TRBD1 CASSPGGWNGNTIYF
14 TRBJ1-6 TRBV7-2 NA CASSLVPPSTPLHF
14 TRBJ2-7 TRBV18 NA CASSPTGQPYEQYF
16 TRBJ2-3 TRBV7-9 TRBD1 CASSLGGTGNLDTQYF
15 TRBJ2-3 TRBV20-1 TRBD2 CSASLAGVSTDTQYF
15 TRBJ2-2 TRBV6-4 NA CASSDSRGNTGELFF
16 TRBJ2-7 TRBV4-2 NA CASSQGMFGESYEQYF
14 TRBJ2-5 TRBV19 NA CASSSGQRRETQYF
15 TRBJ2-6 TRBV6-5 NA CASSYPQSGANVLTF
12 TRBJ2-7 TRBV27 NA CASKSPGLEQYF
14 TRBJ1-4 TRBV6-1 NA CASSEMRHNEKLFF
13 TRBJ2-3 TRBV20-1 NA CSAPHFSTDTQYF
9 TRBJ2-5 TRBV20-1 NA CSARETQYF
15 TRBJ2-5 TRBV27 NA CASSQILAAGETQYF
13 TRBJ2-3 TRBV10-3 NA CAISETRRDTQYF
13 TRBJ2-4 TRBV20-1 NA CSARGPGDDIQYF
16 TRBJ2-3 TRBV7-6 NA CASSLVGGQVTDTQYF
15 TRBJ1-2 TRBV11-2 NA CASSESVSSNYGYTF
16 TRBJ2-7 TRBV29-1 NA CSVLFPNLGQSHEQYF
14 TRBJ1-1 TRBV5-6 NA CASSPRKTGIEAFF
12 TRBJ1-1 TRBV15 NA CATSLGGTEAFF
15 TRBJ2-3 TRBV5-1 NA CASNPVGPRTDTQYF
13 TRBJ1-2 TRBV20-1 TRBD1 CSARTPGGYGYTF
11 TRBJ2-7 TRBV25-1 NA CASSDADEQYF
17 TRBJ2-3 TRBV5-1 NA CASSFGSATSLTDTQYF
15 TRBJ2-7 TRBV12-3/TRBV12-4 TRBD1 CASTIQGQGFYEQYF
13 TRBJ2-7 TRBV2 NA CASSPRLTYEQYF
14 TRBJ2-6 TRBV30 NA CAWSVGGEANVLTF
13 TRBJ2-2 TRBV12-3/TRBV12-4 NA CASILRNTGELFF
13 TRBJ2-2 TRBV7-2 NA CASSLVKAGELFF
14 TRBJ2-3 TRBV10-3 NA CAISGAREVDTQYF
12 TRBJ2-7 TRBV5-6 NA CASSLVAYEQYF
15 TRBJ1-4 TRBV10-2 NA CASTPQGLANEKLFF
15 TRBJ2-5 TRBV10-1 NA CASRGPQEFQETQYF
13 TRBJ1-2 TRBV29-1 NA CSVGRGPYYDYTF
13 TRBJ2-7 TRBV7-2 TRBD2 CASSPGTMYEQYF
13 TRBJ2-1 TRBV4-3 NA CASSLQSENEQFF
15 TRBJ2-3 TRBV6-4 TRBD1 CASSDSGQGADTQYF
13 TRBJ2-5 TRBV20-1 NA CSATPSLQETQYF
15 TRBJ2-7 TRBV20-1 NA CSARDGGQARWKQYF
11 TRBJ2-3 TRBV5-4 NA CASSFTDTQYF
13 TRBJ2-7 TRBV7-2 TRBD2 CASNLAGGYEQYF
14 TRBJ1-1 TRBV11-2 TRBD1 CASSLERGRVEAFF
15 TRBJ2-3 TRBV5-4 TRBD1 CASSKPGQVTDTQYF